Described below is a single TCR beta chain sequence and its context. Antigen: not known. This entry belongs to a study of early T cells in non-severe SARS-CoV-2 infection. Unique molecular identifiers (one per individual cDNA molecule) were attached. From the 5' RACE reads, TCRdb called clonotypes with MiXCR, one entry per CDR3 protein. The repertoire consists of about 40,000 distinct CDR3 sequences, with roughly 4.7% occurring once and the leading ten covering 4.5% to 6%. Findings and caveats of the study: Anti-spike CD8 responses were favored by VDJdb matching, which missed private and CD4 specificities.

The CDR3 has 11 amino acids. Trimming shortened V by 7 bases and J by 2 bases, and 5 bases separated the two germline ends. Germline-derived CDR1 and CDR2 are MDHEN and SYDVKM. This rearrangement joins TRBV28 to TRBJ1-2; D call uncertain. Sequencing input: whole blood. The TCR originated in an adult who was a healthcare worker with PCR-confirmed SARS-CoV-2 infection or an uninfected control (not recorded which). For the CDR3, the DNA is TGTGCCAGCACCAGAAACTATGGCTACACCTTC. Its protein product is CASTRNYGYTF.